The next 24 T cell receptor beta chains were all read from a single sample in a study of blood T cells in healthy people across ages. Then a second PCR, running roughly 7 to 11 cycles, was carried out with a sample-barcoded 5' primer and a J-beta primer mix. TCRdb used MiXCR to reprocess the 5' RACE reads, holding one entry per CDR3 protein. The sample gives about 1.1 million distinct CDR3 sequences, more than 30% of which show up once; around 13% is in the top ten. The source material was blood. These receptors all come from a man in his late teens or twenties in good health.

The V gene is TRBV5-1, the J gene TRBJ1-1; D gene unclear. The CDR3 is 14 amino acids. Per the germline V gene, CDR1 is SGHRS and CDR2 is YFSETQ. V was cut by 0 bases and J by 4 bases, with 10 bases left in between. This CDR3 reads CASSLERRATEAFF. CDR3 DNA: TGCGCCAGCAGCTTGGAACGTCGAGCCACTGAAGCTTTCTTT.

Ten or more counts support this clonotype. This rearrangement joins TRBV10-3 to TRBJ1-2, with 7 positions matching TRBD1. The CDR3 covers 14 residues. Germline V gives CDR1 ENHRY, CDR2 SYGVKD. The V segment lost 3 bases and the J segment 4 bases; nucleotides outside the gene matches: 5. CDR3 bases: TGTGCCATCAGTGATTCACGGGACAGCTATGGCTACACCTTC. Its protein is CAISDSRDSYGYTF.

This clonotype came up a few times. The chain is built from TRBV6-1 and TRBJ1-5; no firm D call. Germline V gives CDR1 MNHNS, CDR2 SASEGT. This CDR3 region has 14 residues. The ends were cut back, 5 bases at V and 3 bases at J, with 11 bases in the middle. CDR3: CASSQIPFNQPQHF. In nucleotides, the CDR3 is TGTGCCAGCAGTCAGATTCCCTTCAATCAGCCCCAGCATTTT.

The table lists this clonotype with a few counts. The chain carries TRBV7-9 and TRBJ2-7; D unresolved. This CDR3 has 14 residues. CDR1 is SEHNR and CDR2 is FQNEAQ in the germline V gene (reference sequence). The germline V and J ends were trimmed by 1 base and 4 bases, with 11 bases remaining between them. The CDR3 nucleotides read TGTGCCAGCAGCTTAGAATTTAGGCCATACGAGCAGTACTTC. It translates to CASSLEFRPYEQYF.

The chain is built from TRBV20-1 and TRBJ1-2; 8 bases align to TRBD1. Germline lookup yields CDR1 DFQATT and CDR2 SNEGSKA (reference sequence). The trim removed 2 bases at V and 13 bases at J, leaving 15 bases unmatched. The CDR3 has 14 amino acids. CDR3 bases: TGCAGTGCTAGACCTCCAGGGGGCTCGGGAGGCCGCACCTTC. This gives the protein CSARPPGGSGGRTF.

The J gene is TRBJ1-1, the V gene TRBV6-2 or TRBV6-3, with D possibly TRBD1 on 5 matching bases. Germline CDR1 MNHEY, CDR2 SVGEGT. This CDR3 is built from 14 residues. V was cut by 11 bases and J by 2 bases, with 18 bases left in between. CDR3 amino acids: CAGIGGTENTEAFF. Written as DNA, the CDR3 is TGTGCCGGCATTGGTGGGACGGAAAACACTGAAGCTTTCTTT.

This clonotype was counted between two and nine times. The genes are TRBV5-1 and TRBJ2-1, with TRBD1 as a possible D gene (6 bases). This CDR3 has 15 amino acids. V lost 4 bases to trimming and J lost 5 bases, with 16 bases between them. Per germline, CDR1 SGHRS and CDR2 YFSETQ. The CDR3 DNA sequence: TGCGCCAGCAGCGCCTGGGGGCGGAAAGACAATGAGCAGTTCTTC. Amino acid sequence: CASSAWGRKDNEQFF.

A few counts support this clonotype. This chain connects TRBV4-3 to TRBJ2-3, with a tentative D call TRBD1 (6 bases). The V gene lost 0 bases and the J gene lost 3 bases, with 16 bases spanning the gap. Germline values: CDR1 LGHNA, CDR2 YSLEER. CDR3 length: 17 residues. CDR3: CASSQEVVQGWTDTQYF. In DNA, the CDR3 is TGCGCCAGCAGCCAAGAAGTGGTCCAGGGGTGGACAGATACGCAGTATTTT.

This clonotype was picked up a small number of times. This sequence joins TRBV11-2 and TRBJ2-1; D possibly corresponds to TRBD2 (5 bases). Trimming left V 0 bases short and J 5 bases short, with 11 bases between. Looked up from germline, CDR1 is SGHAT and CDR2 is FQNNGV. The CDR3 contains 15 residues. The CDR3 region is CASSLEAGSHNEQFF. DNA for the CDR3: TGTGCCAGCAGCTTAGAGGCGGGTAGTCACAATGAGCAGTTCTTC.

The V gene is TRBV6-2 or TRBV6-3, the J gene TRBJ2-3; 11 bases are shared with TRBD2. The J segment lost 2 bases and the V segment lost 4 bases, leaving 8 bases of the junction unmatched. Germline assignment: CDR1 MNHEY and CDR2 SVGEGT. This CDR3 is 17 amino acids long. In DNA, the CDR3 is TGTGCCAGCAGTTCCAACCGACTAGCGGGGTACACAGATACGCAGTATTTT. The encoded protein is CASSSNRLAGYTDTQYF.

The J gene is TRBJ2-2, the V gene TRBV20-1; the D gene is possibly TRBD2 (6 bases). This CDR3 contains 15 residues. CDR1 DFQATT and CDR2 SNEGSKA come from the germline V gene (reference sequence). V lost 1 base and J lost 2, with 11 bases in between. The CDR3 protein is CSARATGLNTGELFF. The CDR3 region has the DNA TGCAGTGCTAGAGCTACAGGACTAAACACCGGGGAGCTGTTTTTT.

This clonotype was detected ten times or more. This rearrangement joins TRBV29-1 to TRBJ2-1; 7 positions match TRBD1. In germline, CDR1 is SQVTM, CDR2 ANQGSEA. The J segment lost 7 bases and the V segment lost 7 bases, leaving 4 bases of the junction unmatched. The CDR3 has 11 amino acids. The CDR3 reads CSGGQRNEQFF. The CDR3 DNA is TGCAGCGGGGGACAGCGTAATGAGCAGTTCTTC.

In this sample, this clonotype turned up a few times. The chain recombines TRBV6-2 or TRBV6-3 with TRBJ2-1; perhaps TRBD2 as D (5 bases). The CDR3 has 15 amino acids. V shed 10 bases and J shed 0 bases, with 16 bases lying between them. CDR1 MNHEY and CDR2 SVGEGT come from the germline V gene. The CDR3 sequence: CATSATGSSYNEQFF. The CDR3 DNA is TGTGCCACCTCAGCTACGGGGAGCTCCTACAATGAGCAGTTCTTC.

The DNA of the CDR3 is TGCAGTGCTAGAAAACAGGGCCCGGGCCCATCCAATGAGCAGTACTTC. Protein: CSARKQGPGPSNEQYF. This sequence joins TRBV20-1 and TRBJ2-5; possible D gene TRBD1, 6 bases. Germline loops: CDR1 DFQATT, CDR2 SNEGSKA (reference sequence). This CDR3 region has 16 residues. V was cut by 2 bases and J by 11 bases, with 27 bases left in between.

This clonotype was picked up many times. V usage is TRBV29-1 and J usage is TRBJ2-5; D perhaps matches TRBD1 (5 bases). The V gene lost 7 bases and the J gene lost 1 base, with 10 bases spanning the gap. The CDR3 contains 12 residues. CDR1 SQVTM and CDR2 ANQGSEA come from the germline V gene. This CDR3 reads CSGETAQETQYF. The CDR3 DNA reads TGCAGCGGCGAGACAGCCCAAGAGACCCAGTACTTC.

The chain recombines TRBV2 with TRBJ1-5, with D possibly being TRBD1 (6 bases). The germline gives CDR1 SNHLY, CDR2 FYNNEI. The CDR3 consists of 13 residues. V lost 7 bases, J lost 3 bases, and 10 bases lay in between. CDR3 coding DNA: TGTGCCAGCACTCGGGACAACAATCAGCCCCAGCATTTT. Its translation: CASTRDNNQPQHF.

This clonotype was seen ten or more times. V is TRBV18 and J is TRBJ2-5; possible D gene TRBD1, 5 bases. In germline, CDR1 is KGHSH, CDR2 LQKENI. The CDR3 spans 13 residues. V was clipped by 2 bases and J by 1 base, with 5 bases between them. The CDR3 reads CASSPRGQETQYF. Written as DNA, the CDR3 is TGTGCCAGCTCACCAAGGGGCCAAGAGACCCAGTACTTC.

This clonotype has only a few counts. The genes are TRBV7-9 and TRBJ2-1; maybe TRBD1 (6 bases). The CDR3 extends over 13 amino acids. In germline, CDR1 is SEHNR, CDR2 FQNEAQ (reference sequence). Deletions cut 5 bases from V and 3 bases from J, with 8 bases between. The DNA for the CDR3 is TGTGCCAGCAGCGACAGGCTCTACAATGAGCAGTTCTTC. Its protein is CASSDRLYNEQFF.

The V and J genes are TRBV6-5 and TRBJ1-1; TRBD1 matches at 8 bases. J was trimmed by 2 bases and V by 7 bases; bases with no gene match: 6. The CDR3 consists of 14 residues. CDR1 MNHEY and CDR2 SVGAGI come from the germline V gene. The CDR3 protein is CASTLGQGNTEAFF. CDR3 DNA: TGTGCCAGCACCCTCGGACAGGGAAACACTGAAGCTTTCTTT.

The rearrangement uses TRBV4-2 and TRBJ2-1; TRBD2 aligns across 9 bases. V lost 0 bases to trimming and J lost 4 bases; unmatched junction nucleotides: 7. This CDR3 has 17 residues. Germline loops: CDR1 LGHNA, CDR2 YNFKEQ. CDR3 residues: CASSQEAWAGGYNEQFF. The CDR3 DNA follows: TGTGCCAGCAGCCAAGAGGCTTGGGCGGGGGGGTACAATGAGCAGTTCTTC.

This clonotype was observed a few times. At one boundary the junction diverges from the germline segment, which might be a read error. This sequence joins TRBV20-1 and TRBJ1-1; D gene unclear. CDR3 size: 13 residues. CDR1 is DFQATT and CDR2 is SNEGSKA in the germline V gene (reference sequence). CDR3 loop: CSARDGGNAEAFF. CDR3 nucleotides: TGCAGTGCTAGAGATGGAGGGAACGCTGAAGCTTTCTTT.

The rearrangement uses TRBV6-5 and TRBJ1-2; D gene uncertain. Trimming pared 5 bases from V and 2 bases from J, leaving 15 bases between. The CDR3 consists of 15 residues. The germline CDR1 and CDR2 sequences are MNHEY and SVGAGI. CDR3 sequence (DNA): TGTGCCAGCAGTCATCTCGGGGTTTCGAACTATGGCTACACCTTC. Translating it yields CASSHLGVSNYGYTF.

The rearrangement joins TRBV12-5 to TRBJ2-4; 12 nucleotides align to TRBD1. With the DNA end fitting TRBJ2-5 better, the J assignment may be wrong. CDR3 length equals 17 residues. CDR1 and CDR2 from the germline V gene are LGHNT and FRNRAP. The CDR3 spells CASGLTKGTGGGETQYF. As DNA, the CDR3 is TGTGCTAGTGGTTTGACTAAGGGGACAGGGGGCGGAGAGACCCAGTACTTC.

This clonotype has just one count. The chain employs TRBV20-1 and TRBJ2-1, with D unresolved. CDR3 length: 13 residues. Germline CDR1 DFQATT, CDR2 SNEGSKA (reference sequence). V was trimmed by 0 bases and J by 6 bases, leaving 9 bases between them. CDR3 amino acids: CSAREVRLNEQFF. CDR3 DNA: TGCAGTGCTAGAGAAGTGAGGCTCAATGAGCAGTTCTTC.